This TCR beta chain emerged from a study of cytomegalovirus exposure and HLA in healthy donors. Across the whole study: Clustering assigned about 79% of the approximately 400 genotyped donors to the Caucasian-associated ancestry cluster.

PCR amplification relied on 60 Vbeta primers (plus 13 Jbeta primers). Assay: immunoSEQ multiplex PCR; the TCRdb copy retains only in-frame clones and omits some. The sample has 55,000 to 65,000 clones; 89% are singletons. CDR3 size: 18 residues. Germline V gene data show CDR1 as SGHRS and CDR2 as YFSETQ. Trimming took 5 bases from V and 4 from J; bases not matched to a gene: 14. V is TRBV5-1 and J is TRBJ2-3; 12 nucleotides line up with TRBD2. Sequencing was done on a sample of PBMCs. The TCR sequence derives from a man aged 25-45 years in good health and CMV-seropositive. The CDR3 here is CASRIFRTSGTGADTQYF. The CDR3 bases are TGCGCCAGCAGGATATTTCGGACTAGCGGGACTGGGGCAGATACGCAGTATTTT. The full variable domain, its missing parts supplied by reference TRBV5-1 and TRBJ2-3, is KAGVTQTPRYLIKTRGQQVTLSCSPISGHRSVSWYQQTPGQGLQFLFEYFSETQRNKGNFPGRFSGRQFSNSRSEMNVSTLELGDSALYLCASRIFRTSGTGADTQYFGPGTRLTVL.